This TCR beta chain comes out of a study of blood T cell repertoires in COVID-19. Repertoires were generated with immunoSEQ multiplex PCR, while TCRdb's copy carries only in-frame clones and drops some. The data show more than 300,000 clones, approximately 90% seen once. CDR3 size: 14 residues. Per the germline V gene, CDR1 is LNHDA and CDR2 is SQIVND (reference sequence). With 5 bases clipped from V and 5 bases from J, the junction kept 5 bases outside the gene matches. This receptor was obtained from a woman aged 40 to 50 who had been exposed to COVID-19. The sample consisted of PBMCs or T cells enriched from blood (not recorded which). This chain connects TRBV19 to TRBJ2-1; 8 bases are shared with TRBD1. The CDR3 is CASSQDRANNEQFF. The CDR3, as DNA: TGTGCCAGTAGTCAGGACAGGGCAAACAATGAGCAGTTCTTC.